This T cell receptor (beta chain) was sequenced during a study of cytomegalovirus exposure and HLA in healthy donors. The study's findings and limits: Among CMV-associated TCR beta chains, most appeared HLA-restricted in a later analysis. A few chains tied to CMV proved CMV antigen-specific in vitro.

It was with 60 Vbeta and 13 Jbeta primers that the PCR ran. The table came from immunoSEQ multiplex PCR; TCRdb's copy has only in-frame clones and leaves some out. This specimen shows about 200,000 clones; the ten leading clones hold 0.9% to 1.4%. Of note for this clone: Its matching antigen is unknown.

The CDR3 has 15 residues. Germline V gives CDR1 SGHRS, CDR2 YFSETQ. V was clipped by 5 bases and J by 4 bases, with 15 bases between them. The source is a girl aged 2 to 9 in good health and CMV-seropositive. The genes are TRBV5-1 and TRBJ1-4, with D tentatively TRBD1 (5 bases). Material for sequencing was PBMCs. The CDR3 bases are TGCGCCAGCAGGGGAAAGGGAGGGGATAATGAAAAACTGTTTTTT. Its translation: CASRGKGGDNEKLFF.